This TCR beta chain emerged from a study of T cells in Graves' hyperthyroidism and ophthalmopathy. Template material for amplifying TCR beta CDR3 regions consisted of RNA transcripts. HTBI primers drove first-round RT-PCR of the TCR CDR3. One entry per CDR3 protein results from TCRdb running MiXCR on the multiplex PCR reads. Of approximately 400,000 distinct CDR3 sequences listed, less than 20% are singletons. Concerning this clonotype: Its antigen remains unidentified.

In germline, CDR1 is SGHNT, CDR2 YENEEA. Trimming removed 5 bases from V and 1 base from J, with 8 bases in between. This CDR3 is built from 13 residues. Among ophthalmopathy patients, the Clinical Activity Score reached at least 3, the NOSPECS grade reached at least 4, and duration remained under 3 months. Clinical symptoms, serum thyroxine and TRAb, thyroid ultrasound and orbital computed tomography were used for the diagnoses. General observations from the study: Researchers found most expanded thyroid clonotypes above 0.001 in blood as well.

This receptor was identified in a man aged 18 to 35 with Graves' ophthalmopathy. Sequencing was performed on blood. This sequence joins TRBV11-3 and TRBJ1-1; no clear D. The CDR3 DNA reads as TGTGCCAGCAGCCAGGAGACGAACACTGAAGCTTTCTTT. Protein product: CASSQETNTEAFF.